What follows are 11 T cell receptor beta chains derived from one specimen sequenced in a study of blood T cell repertoires in COVID-19. TCRdb keeps only in-frame clones here, not all; method: immunoSEQ multiplex PCR. The sample has nearly 25,000 clones; about nine tenths are singletons. The sequencing input was peripheral blood. All receptors come from a man aged 70 or older with acute or convalescent COVID-19.

By share, this clone counts as medium-sized. J is TRBJ1-1 and V is TRBV5-6; possible D gene TRBD1, 6 bases. The CDR3 runs to 14 residues. V was cut by 1 base and J by 6 bases, with 13 bases left in between. The germline V gene has CDR1 SGHDT and CDR2 YYEEEE. Here the CDR3 DNA reads TGTGCCAGCAGCTTGAGAACAGGGAGTTCTGAAGCTTTCTTT. Translated: CASSLRTGSSEAFF. The whole variable domain, filled in from reference TRBV5-6 and TRBJ1-1, reads DAGVTQSPTHLIKTRGQQVTLRCSPKSGHDTVSWYQQALGQGPQFIFQYYEEEERQRGNFPDRFSGHQFPNYSSELNVNALLLGDSALYLCASSLRTGSSEAFFGQGTRLTVV.

This chain uses TRBV5-5 with TRBJ1-3, with a tentative D call TRBD1 (6 bases). The CDR3 totals 15 residues. The germline V gene has CDR1 SGHKS and CDR2 YYEKEE (reference sequence). Deletions cut 4 bases from V and 0 bases from J, with 11 bases between. CDR3 loop: CASSPSDSSGNTIYF. In DNA, the CDR3 is TGTGCCAGCAGCCCATCGGACAGCTCTGGAAACACCATATATTTT. Complete variable domain (other parts from reference TRBV5-5 and TRBJ1-3): DAGVTQSPTHLIKTRGQQVTLRCSPISGHKSVSWYQQVLGQGPQFIFQYYEKEERGRGNFPDRFSARQFPNYSSELNVNALLLGDSALYLCASSPSDSSGNTIYFGEGSWLTVV.

The rearrangement uses TRBV21-1 and TRBJ2-7; the table gives TRBD1 as D, unverified against the DNA. TRBV21-1 represents a pseudogene. This CDR3 spans 17 amino acids. This CDR3 reads CASSKKDAGTETYEQYF. CDR3 nucleotide sequence: TGTGCCAGCAGCAAAAAGGACGCCGGGACAGAGACCTACGAGCAGTACTTC.

This chain uses TRBV7-8 with TRBJ1-6; D might be TRBD1 (6 bases). The V end was cut by 8 bases, the J end by 9 bases, with 17 bases between. Germline-derived CDR1 and CDR2 are SGHVS and FQNEAQ. The CDR3 runs 14 residues. In DNA, the CDR3 is TGTGCCAGCTCCCTCGACAGGCCTCCTTCACCCCTCCACTTT. Protein: CASSLDRPPSPLHF.

The rearrangement uses TRBV19 and TRBJ2-3; 9 bases map to TRBD2. The length of the CDR3 is 14 residues. Germline-derived CDR1 and CDR2 are LNHDA and SQIVND (reference sequence). V shed 4 bases, J shed 5 bases, and the junction held 4 bases outside the gene matches. In DNA form, the CDR3 reads TGTGCCAGTAGTAGCGGGGGGGCTTTAGATACGCAGTATTTT. Amino acid sequence: CASSSGGALDTQYF.

The V and J genes are TRBV19 and TRBJ2-5, with D tentatively TRBD2 (5 bases). Germline assignment: CDR1 LNHDA and CDR2 SQIVND (reference sequence). V lost 1 base and J 5 bases, leaving 5 bases between the germline ends. The CDR3 has 12 amino acids. In DNA form, the CDR3 reads TGTGCCAGTAGTATAGGGGAGGAGACCCAGTACTTC. Residues: CASSIGEETQYF.

The chain combines TRBV11-2 with TRBJ2-7, with D unclear. V was trimmed by 5 bases and J by 4 bases, leaving 6 bases between them. Germline CDR1 is SGHAT and CDR2 is FQNNGV. CDR3 length: 11 amino acids. The CDR3 loop reads CASSILYEQYF. The CDR3 DNA reads TGTGCCAGCAGCATATTATACGAGCAGTACTTC.

J is TRBJ1-1 and V is TRBV3-1 (or the pseudogene TRBV3-2); D is possibly TRBD1 (6 bases). V lost 7 bases, J lost 4 bases, and 19 bases lay in between. The germline V gene encodes CDR1 LGHDT and CDR2 YNNKEL (reference sequence). The CDR3 spans 15 residues. This CDR3 reads CASTHGGRAGTEAFF. DNA of the CDR3: TGTGCCAGCACGCACGGGGGGCGCGCCGGCACTGAAGCTTTCTTT.

This clone has only one observation. The rearrangement joins TRBV12-3 or TRBV12-4 to TRBJ1-1; no firm D call. The CDR3 totals 13 residues. V lost 5 bases, J lost 3 bases, and 10 bases lay in between. CDR3 DNA: TGTGCCAGCAGTACACAGCTCGACACTGAAGCTTTCTTT. It yields the protein CASSTQLDTEAFF.

This clone came up a few times. The chain has TRBV2 and TRBJ1-2, with D maybe TRBD1 (6 bases). The CDR3 runs to 13 residues. V shed 6 bases and J shed 3 bases, with 11 bases lying between them. Germline V gene data show CDR1 as SNHLY and CDR2 as FYNNEI. The CDR3: CASSESGDYGYTF. As DNA, the CDR3 is TGTGCCAGCAGCGAGTCAGGGGACTATGGCTACACCTTC.

The chain is built from TRBV6-5 and TRBJ1-2; TRBD1 agrees at 7 bases. The trim removed 0 bases at V and 7 bases at J, leaving 8 bases unmatched. The CDR3 has 15 amino acids. Per germline, CDR1 MNHEY and CDR2 SVGAGI. The CDR3 spells CASSYSSVRGTGYTF. In DNA form, the CDR3 reads TGTGCCAGCAGTTACTCCTCCGTCAGGGGGACTGGCTACACCTTC.